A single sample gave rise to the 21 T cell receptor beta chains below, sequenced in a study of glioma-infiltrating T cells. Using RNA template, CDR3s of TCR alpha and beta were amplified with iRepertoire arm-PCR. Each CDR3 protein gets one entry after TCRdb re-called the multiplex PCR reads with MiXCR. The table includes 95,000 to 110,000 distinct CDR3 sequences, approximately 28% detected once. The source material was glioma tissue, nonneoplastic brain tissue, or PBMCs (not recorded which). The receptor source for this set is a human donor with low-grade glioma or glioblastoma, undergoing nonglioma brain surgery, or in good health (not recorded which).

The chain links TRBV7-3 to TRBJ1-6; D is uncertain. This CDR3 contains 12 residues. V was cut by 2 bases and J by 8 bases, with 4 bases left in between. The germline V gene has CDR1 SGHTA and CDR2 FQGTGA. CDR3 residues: CASSLGDSPLHF. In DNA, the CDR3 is TGTGCCAGCAGCTTAGGGGATTCACCCCTCCACTTT.

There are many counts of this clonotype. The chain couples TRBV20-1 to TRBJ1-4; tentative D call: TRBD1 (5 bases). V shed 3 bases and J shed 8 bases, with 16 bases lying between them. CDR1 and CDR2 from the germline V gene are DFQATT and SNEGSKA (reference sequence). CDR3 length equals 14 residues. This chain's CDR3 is CSASRGAIGEKLFF. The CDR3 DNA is TGCAGTGCTAGCCGTGGGGCCATCGGGGAAAAACTGTTTTTT.

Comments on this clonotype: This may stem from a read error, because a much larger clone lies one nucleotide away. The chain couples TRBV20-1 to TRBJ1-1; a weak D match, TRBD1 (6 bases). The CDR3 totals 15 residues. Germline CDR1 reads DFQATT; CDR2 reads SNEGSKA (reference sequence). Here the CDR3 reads CSDRDRGQGRDEAFF. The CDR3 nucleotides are TGCAGTGATAGAGATAGGGGCCAGGGGCGAGATGAAGCTTTCTTT.

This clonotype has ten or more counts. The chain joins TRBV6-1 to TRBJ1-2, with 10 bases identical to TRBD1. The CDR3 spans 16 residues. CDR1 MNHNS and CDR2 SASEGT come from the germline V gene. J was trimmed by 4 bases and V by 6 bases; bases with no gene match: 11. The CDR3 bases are TGTGCCAGCAGCTTGATTCGGACAGGGGGGACCTATGGCTACACCTTC. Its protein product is CASSLIRTGGTYGYTF.

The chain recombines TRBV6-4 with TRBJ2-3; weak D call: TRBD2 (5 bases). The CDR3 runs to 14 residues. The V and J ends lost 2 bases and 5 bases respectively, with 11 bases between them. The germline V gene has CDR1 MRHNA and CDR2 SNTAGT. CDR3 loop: CASSDRGIRDTQYF. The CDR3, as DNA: TGTGCCAGCAGTGACAGAGGGATTCGAGATACGCAGTATTTT.

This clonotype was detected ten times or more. The CDR3 region is CASSLTTQGKRGTEAFF. The CDR3 coding sequence is TGTGCCAGCAGTTTAACGACGCAGGGGAAGAGGGGCACTGAAGCTTTCTTT. V gene TRBV27 combines with J gene TRBJ1-1; tentative D call: TRBD1 (6 bases). Germline CDR1 reads MNHEY; CDR2 reads SMNVEV (reference sequence). This CDR3 is built from 17 residues. Trimming shortened V by 2 bases and J by 4 bases, and 20 bases separated the two germline ends.

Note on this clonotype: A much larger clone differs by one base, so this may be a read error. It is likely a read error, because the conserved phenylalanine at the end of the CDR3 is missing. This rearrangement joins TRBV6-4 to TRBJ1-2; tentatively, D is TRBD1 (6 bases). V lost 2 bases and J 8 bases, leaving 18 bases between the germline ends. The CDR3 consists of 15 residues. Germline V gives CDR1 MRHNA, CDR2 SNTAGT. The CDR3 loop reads CASSDTIEGVRGYTL. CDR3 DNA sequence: TGTGCCAGCAGTGACACCATCGAGGGGGTACGGGGCTACACCTTA.

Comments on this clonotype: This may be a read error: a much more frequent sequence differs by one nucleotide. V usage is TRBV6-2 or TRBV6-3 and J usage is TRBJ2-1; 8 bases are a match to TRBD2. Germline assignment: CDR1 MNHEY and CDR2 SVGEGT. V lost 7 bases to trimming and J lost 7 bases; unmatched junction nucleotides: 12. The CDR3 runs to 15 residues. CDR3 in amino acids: CASIYIGGAFNEQFF. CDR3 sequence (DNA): TGTGCCAGCATCTACATCGGGGGGGCCTTTAATGAGCAGTTCTTC.

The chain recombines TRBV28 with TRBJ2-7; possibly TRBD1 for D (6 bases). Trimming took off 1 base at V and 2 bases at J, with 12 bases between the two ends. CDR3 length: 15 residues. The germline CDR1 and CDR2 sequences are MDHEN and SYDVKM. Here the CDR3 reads CASSLSGQITYEQYF. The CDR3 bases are TGTGCCAGCAGTTTATCCGGACAGATTACCTACGAGCAGTACTTC.

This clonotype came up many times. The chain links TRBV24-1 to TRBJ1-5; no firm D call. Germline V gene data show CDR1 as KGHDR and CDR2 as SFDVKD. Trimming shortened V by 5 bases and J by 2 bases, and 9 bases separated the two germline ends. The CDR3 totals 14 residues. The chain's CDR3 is CATSAGFGNQPQHF. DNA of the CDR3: TGTGCCACCAGTGCGGGATTTGGCAATCAGCCCCAGCATTTT.

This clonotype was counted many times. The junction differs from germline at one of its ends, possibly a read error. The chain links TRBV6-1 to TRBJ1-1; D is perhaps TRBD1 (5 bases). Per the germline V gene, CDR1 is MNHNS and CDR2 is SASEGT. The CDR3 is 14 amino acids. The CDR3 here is CASSRVLRNPEAFF. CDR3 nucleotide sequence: TGTGCCAGCAGCAGGGTCCTGAGGAACCCTGAAGCTTTCTTT.

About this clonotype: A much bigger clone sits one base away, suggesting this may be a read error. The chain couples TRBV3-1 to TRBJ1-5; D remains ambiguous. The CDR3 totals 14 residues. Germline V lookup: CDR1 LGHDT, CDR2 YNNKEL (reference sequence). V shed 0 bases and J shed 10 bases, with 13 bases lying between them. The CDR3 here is CASSQEGYQHPQHF. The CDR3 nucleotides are TGTGCCAGCAGCCAAGAAGGGTACCAGCACCCCCAGCATTTT.

Written as DNA, the CDR3 is TGCAGTGCGGGGGGGGGACAGGATAACTATGGCTACACCTTC. Amino acids: CSAGGGQDNYGYTF. The rearrangement uses TRBV20-1 and TRBJ1-2, with 8 bases aligning to TRBD1. Germline CDR1 DFQATT, CDR2 SNEGSKA (reference sequence). The CDR3 has 14 residues. V gave up 6 bases and J gave up 1 base; unmatched junction bases: 7.

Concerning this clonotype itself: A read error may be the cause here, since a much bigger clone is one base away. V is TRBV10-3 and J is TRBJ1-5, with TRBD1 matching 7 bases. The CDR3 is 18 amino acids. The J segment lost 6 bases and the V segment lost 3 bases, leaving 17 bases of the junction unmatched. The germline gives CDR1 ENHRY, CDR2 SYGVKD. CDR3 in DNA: TGTGCCATCAGTGATTCTGACAGGGTCGGAGTTAGTAGTCAGCCCCAGCATTTT. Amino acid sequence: CAISDSDRVGVSSQPQHF.

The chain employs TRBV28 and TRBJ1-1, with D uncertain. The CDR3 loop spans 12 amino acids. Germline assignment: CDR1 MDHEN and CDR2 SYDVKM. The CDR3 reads CEVWAARAEAFF. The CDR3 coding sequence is TGTGAGGTCTGGGCGGCCCGGGCTGAAGCTTTCTTT.

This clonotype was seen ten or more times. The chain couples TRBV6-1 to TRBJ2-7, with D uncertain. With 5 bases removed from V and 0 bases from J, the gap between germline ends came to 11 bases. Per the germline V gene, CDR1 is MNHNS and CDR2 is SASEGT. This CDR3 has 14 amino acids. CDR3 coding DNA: TGTGCCAGCAGTCCCTCAGCGAGCTCCTACGAGCAGTACTTC. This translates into CASSPSASSYEQYF.

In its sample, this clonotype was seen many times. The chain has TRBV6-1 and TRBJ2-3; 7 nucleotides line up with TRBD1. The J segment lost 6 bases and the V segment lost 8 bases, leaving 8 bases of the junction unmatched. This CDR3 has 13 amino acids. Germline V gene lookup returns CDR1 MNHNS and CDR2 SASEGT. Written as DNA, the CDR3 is TGTGCCAGCGGGGATAGGGGGCCGGATACGCAGTATTTT. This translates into CASGDRGPDTQYF.

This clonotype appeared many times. CDR3 DNA sequence: TGTGCCATCAGTGAGTCAACACAGGGGTTAAATGAGCAGTTCTTC. It codes for CAISESTQGLNEQFF. The chain combines TRBV10-3 with TRBJ2-1, with TRBD1 identical over 7 bases. CDR3 length: 15 residues. The germline CDR1 and CDR2 sequences are ENHRY and SYGVKD. Unmatched junction bases numbered 6, after V lost 0 bases and J lost 7 bases.

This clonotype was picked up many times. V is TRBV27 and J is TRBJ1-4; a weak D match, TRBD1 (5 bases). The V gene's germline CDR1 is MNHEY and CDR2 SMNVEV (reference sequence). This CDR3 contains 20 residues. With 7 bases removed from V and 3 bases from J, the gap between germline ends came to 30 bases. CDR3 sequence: CASILSPWGVSRVSNEKLFF. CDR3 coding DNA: TGTGCCAGCATCCTTTCCCCCTGGGGGGTATCCCGGGTGTCTAATGAAAAACTGTTTTTT.

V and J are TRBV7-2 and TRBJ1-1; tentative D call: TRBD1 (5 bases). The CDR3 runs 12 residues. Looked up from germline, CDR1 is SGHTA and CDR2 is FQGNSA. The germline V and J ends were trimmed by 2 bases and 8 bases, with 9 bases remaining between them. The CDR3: CASSLRGVEAFF. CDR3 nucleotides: TGTGCCAGCAGCTTAAGAGGGGTCGAAGCTTTCTTT. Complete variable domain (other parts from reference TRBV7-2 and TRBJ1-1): GAGVSQSPSNKVTEKGKDVELRCDPISGHTALYWYRQSLGQGLEFLIYFQGNSAPDKSGLPSDRFSAERTGGSVSTLTIQRTQQEDSAVYLCASSLRGVEAFFGQGTRLTVV.

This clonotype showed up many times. For the CDR3, the DNA is TGCAGTGCTGGGAGGGACAGGGGTGGAGGGCTTGAAGCTTTCTTT. This codes for CSAGRDRGGGLEAFF. The chain carries TRBV20-1 and TRBJ1-1; 10 nucleotides agree with TRBD1. In germline, CDR1 is DFQATT, CDR2 SNEGSKA (reference sequence). The CDR3 contains 15 residues. V was pared by 5 bases and J by 7 bases, with 13 bases of the junction left unmatched.